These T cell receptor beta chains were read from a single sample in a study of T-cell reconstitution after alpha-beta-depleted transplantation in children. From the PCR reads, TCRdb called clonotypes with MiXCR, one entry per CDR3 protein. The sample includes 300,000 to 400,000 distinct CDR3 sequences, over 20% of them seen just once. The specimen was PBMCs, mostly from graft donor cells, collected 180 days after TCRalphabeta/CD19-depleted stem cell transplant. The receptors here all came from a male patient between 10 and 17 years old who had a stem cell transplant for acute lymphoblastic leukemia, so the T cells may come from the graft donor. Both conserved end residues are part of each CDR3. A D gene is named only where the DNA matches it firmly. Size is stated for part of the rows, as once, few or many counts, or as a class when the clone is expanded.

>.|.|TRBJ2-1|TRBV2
CASYTHEGKNEQFF
TGTGCCAGCTATACACATGAGGGGAAGAATGAGCAGTTCTTC
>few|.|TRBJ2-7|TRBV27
CASSFLGHYEQYF
TGTGCCAGCAGTTTTCTGGGGCACTACGAGCAGTACTTC
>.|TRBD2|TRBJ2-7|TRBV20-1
CSAEFLADSYEQYF
TGCAGTGCCGAGTTCCTAGCGGATTCCTACGAGCAGTACTTC
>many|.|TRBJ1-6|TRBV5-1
CASSFSEDSPLHF
TGCGCCAGCAGCTTCAGTGAGGATTCACCCCTCCACTTT
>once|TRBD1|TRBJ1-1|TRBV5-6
CASSSLQGARTEAFF
TGTGCCAGCAGCTCCCTACAGGGGGCGAGGACTGAAGCTTTCTTT
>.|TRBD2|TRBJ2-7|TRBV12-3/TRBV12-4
CASRGWGGEQYF
TGTGCCAGCAGGGGGTGGGGAGGGGAGCAGTACTTC
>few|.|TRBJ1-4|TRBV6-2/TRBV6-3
CASSYSSRATGQLFF
TGTGCCAGCAGTTACTCGAGCAGGGCCACAGGACAACTGTTTTTT
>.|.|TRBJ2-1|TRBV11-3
CASSLSFRVEDEQFF
TGTGCCAGCAGCTTATCCTTCCGAGTTGAGGATGAGCAGTTCTTC
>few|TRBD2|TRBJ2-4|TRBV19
CASSSGLAGGWAKNIQYF
TGTGCCAGTAGCTCGGGACTAGCGGGAGGGTGGGCCAAAAACATTCAGTACTTC
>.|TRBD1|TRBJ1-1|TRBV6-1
CASSQDSGGEDTEAFF
TGTGCCAGCAGCCAGGACTCAGGGGGGGAGGACACTGAAGCTTTCTTT
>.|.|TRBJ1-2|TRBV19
CASSHVKDGYGYTF
TGTGCCAGTAGTCACGTAAAGGACGGCTATGGCTACACCTTC
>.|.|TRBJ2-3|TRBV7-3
CASSYNRTGRRFRATDTQYF
TGTGCCAGCAGCTATAACCGAACAGGGAGGAGGTTTCGGGCCACAGATACGCAGTATTTT
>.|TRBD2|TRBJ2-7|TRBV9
CASTPGDLRTSGKSYEQYF
TGTGCCAGCACCCCAGGGGACTTGCGGACTAGCGGGAAGTCCTACGAGCAGTACTTC
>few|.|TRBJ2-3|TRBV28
CASNYGPRWDTQYF
TGTGCCAGCAATTACGGGCCCCGCTGGGATACGCAGTATTTT
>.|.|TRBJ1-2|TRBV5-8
CASSTRQVTNYGYTF
TGTGCCAGCAGCACCCGACAGGTTACTAACTATGGCTACACCTTC
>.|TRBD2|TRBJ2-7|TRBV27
CASRALAGGSYEQYF
TGTGCCAGCAGGGCGCTAGCGGGAGGGTCGTACGAGCAGTACTTC
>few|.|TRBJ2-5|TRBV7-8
CASSLRVETQYF
TGTGCCAGCAGCTTAAGGGTGGAGACCCAGTACTTC
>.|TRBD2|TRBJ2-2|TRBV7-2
CASSLLGLAGAGELFF
TGTGCCAGCAGCTTATTGGGACTAGCGGGAGCCGGGGAGCTGTTTTTT
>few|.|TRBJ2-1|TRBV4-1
CASSQDRVNSYNEQFF
TGCGCCAGCAGCCAAGACCGGGTTAATTCCTACAATGAGCAGTTCTTC
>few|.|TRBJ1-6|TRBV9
CASSVGETPAVNSPLHF
TGTGCCAGCAGCGTAGGTGAGACCCCGGCCGTGAATTCACCCCTCCACTTT
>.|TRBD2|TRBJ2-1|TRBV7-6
CASSLRWTRTNEQFF
TGTGCCAGCAGCTTACGGTGGACTAGGACCAATGAGCAGTTCTTC
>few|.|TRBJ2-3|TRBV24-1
CATSEAVEQYF
TGTGCCACCAGTGAGGCCGTGGAGCAGTATTTT
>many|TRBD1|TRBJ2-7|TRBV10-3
CAMSPGQGSHEQYF
TGTGCCATGTCTCCGGGACAGGGCTCACACGAGCAGTACTTC
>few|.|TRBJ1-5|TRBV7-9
CASSFPRQEASQPQHF
TGTGCCAGCAGCTTCCCTCGACAGGAAGCGAGTCAGCCCCAGCATTTT
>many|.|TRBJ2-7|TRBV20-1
CSANPDRRGEQYF
TGCAGTGCTAACCCAGACAGAAGAGGCGAGCAGTACTTC
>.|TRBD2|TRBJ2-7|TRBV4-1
CASSQGPASGYEQYF
TGCGCCAGCAGCCAAGGGCCGGCTAGCGGCTACGAGCAGTACTTC
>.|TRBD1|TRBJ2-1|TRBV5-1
CASSHPGQGPNEQFF
TGCGCCAGCAGCCACCCGGGACAGGGGCCCAATGAGCAGTTCTTC
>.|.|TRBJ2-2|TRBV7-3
CASSQRPNTGELFF
TGTGCCAGCAGCCAAAGGCCGAACACCGGGGAGCTGTTTTTT
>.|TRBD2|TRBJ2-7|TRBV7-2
CASSFSPGTRKDEQYF
TGTGCCAGCAGCTTCTCGCCCGGGACTAGGAAGGACGAGCAGTACTTC
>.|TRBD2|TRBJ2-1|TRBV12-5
CASGLSQRERYNEQFF
TGTGCTAGTGGTTTGTCCCAGCGGGAGAGGTACAATGAGCAGTTCTTC
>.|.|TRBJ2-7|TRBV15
CATSRTPPRGFSYEQYF
TGTGCCACCAGCAGAACCCCCCCCCGCGGGTTCTCCTACGAGCAGTACTTC
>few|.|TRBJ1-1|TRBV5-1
CASSLVGVGTEAFF
TGCGCCAGCAGCTTGGTAGGGGTCGGCACTGAAGCTTTCTTT
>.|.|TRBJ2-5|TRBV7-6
CASSSTTGPATQYF
TGTGCCAGCAGCTCCACGACAGGTCCAGCGACCCAGTACTTC
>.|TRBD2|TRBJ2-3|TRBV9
CASSGSGTFGDTQYF
TGTGCCAGCAGCGGGAGCGGGACCTTTGGAGATACGCAGTATTTT
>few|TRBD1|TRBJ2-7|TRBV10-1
CASSNFPGQGPYEQYF
TGCGCCAGCAGCAATTTCCCGGGACAGGGACCCTACGAGCAGTACTTC
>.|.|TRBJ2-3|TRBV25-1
CASSESGGTDTQYF
TGTGCCAGCAGTGAGAGCGGTGGCACAGATACGCAGTATTTT
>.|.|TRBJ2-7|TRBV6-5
CASSYRTTAEQYF
TGTGCCAGCAGTTACAGGACTACTGCCGAGCAGTACTTC
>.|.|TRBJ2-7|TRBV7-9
CASSLSGARVYEQYF
TGTGCCAGCAGCTTAAGCGGCGCTAGGGTCTACGAGCAGTACTTC
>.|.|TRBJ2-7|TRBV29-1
CSALIWDGGEQYF
TGCAGCGCCCTCATTTGGGACGGGGGCGAGCAGTACTTC
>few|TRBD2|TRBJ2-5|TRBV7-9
CASSLAVSGRGQTQYF
TGTGCCAGCAGCTTAGCGGTTAGCGGGAGAGGGCAGACCCAGTACTTC
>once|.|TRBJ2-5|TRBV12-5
CASGFLGQETQYF
TGTGCTAGTGGTTTTCTGGGTCAAGAGACCCAGTACTTC
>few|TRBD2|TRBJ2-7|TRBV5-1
CASSSLSGLAGGVYF
TGCGCCAGCAGCTCCTTATCTGGACTAGCGGGAGGGGTGTACTTC
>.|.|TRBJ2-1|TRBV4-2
CASSQDLGDPDEQFF
TGTGCCAGCAGCCAAGATCTAGGGGACCCCGATGAGCAGTTCTTC
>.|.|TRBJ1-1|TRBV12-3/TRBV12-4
CASSSRRTEAFF
TGTGCCAGCAGTTCCCGACGCACTGAAGCTTTCTTT